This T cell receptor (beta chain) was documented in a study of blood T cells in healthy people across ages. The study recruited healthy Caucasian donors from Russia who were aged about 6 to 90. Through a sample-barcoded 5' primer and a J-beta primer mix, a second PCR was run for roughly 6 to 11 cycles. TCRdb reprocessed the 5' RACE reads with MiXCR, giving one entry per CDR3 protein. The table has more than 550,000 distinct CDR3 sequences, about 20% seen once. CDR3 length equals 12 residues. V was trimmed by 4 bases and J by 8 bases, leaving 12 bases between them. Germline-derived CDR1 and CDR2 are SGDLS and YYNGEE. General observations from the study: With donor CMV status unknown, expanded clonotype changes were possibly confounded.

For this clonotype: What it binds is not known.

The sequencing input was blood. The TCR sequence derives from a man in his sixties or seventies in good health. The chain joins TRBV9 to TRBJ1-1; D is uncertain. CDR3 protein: CASSPTLAEAFF. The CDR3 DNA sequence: TGTGCCAGCAGCCCTACTCTTGCCGAAGCTTTCTTT. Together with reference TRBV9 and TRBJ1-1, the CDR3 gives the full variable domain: DSGVTQTPKHLITATGQRVTLRCSPRSGDLSVYWYQQSLDQGLQFLIQYYNGEERAKGNILERFSAQQFPDLHSELNLSSLELGDSALYFCASSPTLAEAFFGQGTRLTVV.